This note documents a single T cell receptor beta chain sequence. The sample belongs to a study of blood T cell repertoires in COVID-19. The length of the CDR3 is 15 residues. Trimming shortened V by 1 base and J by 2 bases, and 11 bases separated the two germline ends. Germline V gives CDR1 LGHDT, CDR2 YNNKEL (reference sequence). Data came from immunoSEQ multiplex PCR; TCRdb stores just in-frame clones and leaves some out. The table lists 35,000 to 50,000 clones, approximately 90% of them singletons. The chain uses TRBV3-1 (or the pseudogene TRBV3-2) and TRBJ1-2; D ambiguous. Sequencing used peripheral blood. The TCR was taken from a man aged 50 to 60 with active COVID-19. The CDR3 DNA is TGTGCCAGCAGCCAAGGAGTAGCACGGAACTATGGCTACACCTTC. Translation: CASSQGVARNYGYTF.